Sequencing of this TCR beta chain was carried out in a study of neurological immune-mediated disorders. Study-wide background: Multiple sclerosis patients (n = 34) included some 30 with relapsing-remitting and 3 with secondary progressive disease.

The time point was: longitudinal time-point 2. This clonotype occurred many times. No antigen is known for it. Template-switch 5'RACE cDNA synthesis added a 10-nucleotide unique molecular identifier. TCRdb re-analysed the 5' RACE reads in MiXCR, keeping a single row per CDR3 protein. The sample contains some 80,000 distinct CDR3 sequences, around 6% of which appear only once. CDR1 is DFQATT and CDR2 is SNEGSKA in the germline V gene (reference sequence). This CDR3 is 15 amino acids long. Trimming removed 0 bases from V and 1 base from J, with 12 bases in between. Findings and caveats of the study: HTLV-1-associated myelopathy displayed the greatest TCR clonal expansion, and multiple sclerosis exhibited the smallest, lower than that of healthy controls.

This receptor was identified in a woman aged 55-69 years with multiple sclerosis. Sequenced input: PBMCs. The rearrangement joins TRBV20-1 to TRBJ2-5; D is perhaps TRBD1 (6 bases). The CDR3 coding sequence is TGCAGTGCTAGAGATGCTGGACAGCTCCAAGAGACCCAGTACTTC. This translates into CSARDAGQLQETQYF.